This note documents a single T cell receptor beta chain sequence. No antigen is known for it. These data come from a study of a mutant IDH1 vaccine in newly diagnosed glioma. At the level of the study: Patients under treatment included about 62% males and around 38% females and had a mean age of around 37 years.

The time point denotes: week 5, during vaccination. Topical imiquimod was applied with each vaccine dose, which held 300 ug of mutant IDH1 20-mer peptide. Those who donated had recent WHO grade 3 or 4 IDH1-mutant, ATRX-lost astrocytomas. CDR3 length: 15 amino acids. Trimming stripped 4 bases from V and 7 bases from J, with 15 bases between. Germline CDR1 is SGHKS and CDR2 is YYEKEE (reference sequence). TCRdb's copy holds only in-frame clones and misses some; the assay was immunoSEQ multiplex PCR. The table shows over 30,000 clones, with around 83% occurring only once. The TCR was taken from a man aged 25-40 years with glioma. Sequencing used PBMCs, obtained from a glioma patient whose treatment included an IDH1 peptide vaccine. The rearrangement joins TRBV5-5 to TRBJ1-6, with D possibly TRBD1 on 6 matching bases. CDR3 protein: CASSKFPGDNSPLHF. CDR3 in DNA: TGTGCCAGCAGCAAGTTCCCAGGGGACAATTCACCCCTCCACTTT.